Shown below are 9 T cell receptor beta chains from a single sample sequenced in a study of shared clonotypes between healthy human individuals (dated by TCRdb to about 2020). Receptor libraries were prepared by the immunoSEQ multiplex PCR assay. TCRdb retrieved this table from immuneACCESS and kept in-frame rearrangements only. Not all clones are present; in checked studies, unresolved V genes account for under half, and no reason is known for the remainder. The sample yields more than 2 million clones; 85% to 95% were counted once. The ten largest clones add up to 0.1% to 0.15% of the sample. Sequencing input: naive CD4+ T cells sorted from blood. What this sample's cell subset or site label stands for: CD45RA+ positively selected. Every receptor here comes from a man younger than 35 in good health.

The chain uses TRBV11-2 and TRBJ2-7; TRBD1 matches at 9 bases. Trimming took 1 base from V and 2 from J; bases not matched to a gene: 6. The CDR3 spans 16 residues. Germline-derived CDR1 and CDR2 are SGHAT and FQNNGV. In nucleotides, the CDR3 is TGTGCCAGCAGCTTAGTAAGAGGGACAGGGCCCTACGAGCAGTACTTC. Translating gives CASSLVRGTGPYEQYF.

The CDR3 reads CASVRDRNTGELFF. CDR3 in DNA: TGTGCCAGCGTCCGGGACAGGAACACCGGGGAGCTGTTTTTT. This chain links TRBV11-2 with TRBJ2-2, with 7 bases fitting TRBD1. The CDR3 runs to 14 residues. V was clipped by 8 bases and J by 1 base; unmatched bases: 4. Germline lookup yields CDR1 SGHAT and CDR2 FQNNGV.

Details on this clone: At one end the junction does not follow the germline gene, possibly because of a read error. V usage is TRBV30 and J usage is TRBJ1-2, with unresolved D. CDR3 length: 13 amino acids. Germline assignment: CDR1 GTSNPN and CDR2 SVGIG (reference sequence). CDR3 loop: CAWSQNTKYGYTF. CDR3 DNA: TGTGCCTGGAGCCAGAACACTAAATATGGCTACACCTTC.

The rearrangement joins TRBV10-3 to TRBJ1-1; D is perhaps TRBD1 (5 bases). Per germline, CDR1 ENHRY and CDR2 SYGVKD. The CDR3 runs to 14 residues. Deletions cut 5 bases from V and 3 bases from J, with 13 bases between. CDR3: CAISTLGGDTEAFF. The CDR3 nucleotides read TGTGCCATCAGTACCCTGGGGGGTGACACTGAAGCTTTCTTT.

This clone was recorded only once. The chain has TRBV28 and TRBJ1-2; TRBD1 agrees at 7 bases. The CDR3 runs to 13 residues. The V gene's germline CDR1 is MDHEN and CDR2 SYDVKM. V shed 11 bases and J 4 bases; nucleotides not matched to a gene: 10. The CDR3 loop reads CAAKGEGAYGYTF. CDR3 nucleotide sequence: TGTGCCGCCAAAGGGGAGGGGGCCTATGGCTACACCTTC.

The CDR3 is CASSRGLAGVSETQYF. As DNA, the CDR3 is TGTGCCAGCAGCAGGGGACTAGCGGGAGTATCAGAGACCCAGTACTTC. The V and J genes are TRBV11-3 and TRBJ2-5; 14 bases are shared with TRBD2. This CDR3 has 16 amino acids. CDR1 is SGHNT and CDR2 is YENEEA in the germline V gene. V dropped 5 bases and J dropped 4; count of bases not matched to a gene: 6.

This clone was counted a single time. This chain uses TRBV6-6 with TRBJ1-5; 9 bases match TRBD1. This CDR3 contains 14 residues. Germline V lookup: CDR1 MNHNY, CDR2 SVGAGI (reference sequence). J gave up 3 bases and V 4 bases, and 1 base lay outside the gene matches. The CDR3 sequence: CASSWDRVNQPQHF. The DNA of the CDR3 is TGTGCCAGCAGTTGGGACAGGGTCAATCAGCCCCAGCATTTT.

Concerning this clone itself: Other DNA sequences in the same sample also yield this CDR3. This sequence joins TRBV15 and TRBJ2-5; D gene ambiguous. The CDR3 length is 14 residues. V was clipped by 0 bases and J by 2 bases, with 7 bases between them. CDR1 and CDR2 from the germline V gene are LNHNV and YYDKDF (reference sequence). The CDR3 nucleotides read TGTGCCACCAGCAGAGATCGCGTACAAGAGACCCAGTACTTC. Translating gives CATSRDRVQETQYF. Drawing the rest from reference TRBV15 and TRBJ2-5, the complete variable domain is DAMVIQNPRYQVTQFGKPVTLSCSQTLNHNVMYWYQQKSSQAPKLLFHYYDKDFNNEADTPDNFQSRRPNTSFCFLDIRSPGLGDTAMYLCATSRDRVQETQYFGPGTRLLVL.

The J gene is TRBJ2-7, the V gene TRBV11-2; D unresolved. V was pared by 5 bases and J by 6 bases, with 14 bases between. The CDR3 consists of 13 residues. CDR1 is SGHAT and CDR2 is FQNNGV in the germline V gene. The CDR3 DNA is TGTGCCAGCAGCCCGCTTTGGCTGACCGAGCAGTACTTC. Its translation is CASSPLWLTEQYF.